This T cell receptor (beta chain) is drawn from a study of cytomegalovirus exposure and HLA in healthy donors. The CDR3 has 14 residues. The germline gives CDR1 MDHEN, CDR2 SYDVKM. With 5 bases removed from V and 3 bases from J, the gap between germline ends came to 11 bases. The study ran its PCR with 60 Vbeta and 13 Jbeta primers. Clones were sequenced by immunoSEQ multiplex PCR, and TCRdb holds only the in-frame ones, with some missing. Seen here are about 190,000 clones, about 86% observed once, and the top ten hold approximately 0.31%. This clone has only one observation. Its specificity is not known. Study-level findings and limits: Most of the TCR beta V segments (in an earlier analysis) were productive either about 87% or about 30% of the time. A later analysis associated 15,000 or so TCR beta sequences with HLA alleles at a 0.05 false discovery rate. Presence/absence analyses supposed approximately even sequencing depth among donors.

This clonotype was sampled from a young woman in good health and CMV-seronegative. What was sequenced was PBMCs. This chain joins TRBV28 and TRBJ1-5, with D maybe TRBD1 (5 bases). The CDR3 loop reads CASSRQLLNQPQHF. The CDR3 DNA follows: TGTGCCAGCAGTCGACAGCTACTCAATCAGCCCCAGCATTTT.